This T cell receptor beta chain is drawn from a study of blood T cells in healthy people across ages. There are many counts of this clonotype. Its antigen is not identified. General observations from the study: Among T cells, TCR beta diversity per million cells dropped roughly linearly as age rose. Naive T cell percentage showed a strong correlation with TCR beta diversity. Reliance upon unsorted PBMCs precluded definitive naive versus antigen-experienced comparison. Changes seen in expanded clonotypes were possibly confounded by donor CMV status left unknown.

Combining a sample-barcoded 5' primer with a J-beta primer mix, a second PCR ran for roughly 6 to 12 cycles. TCRdb reprocessed the 5' RACE reads via MiXCR and lists one record per CDR3 protein. The sample contains approximately 680,000 distinct CDR3 sequences, roughly 32% of which appear only once. Per germline, CDR1 SGHTA and CDR2 FQGTGA. This CDR3 contains 15 residues. J lost 4 bases, V lost 2 bases, and 6 bases had no gene match. This receptor was identified in a woman older than 75 in good health. The chain couples TRBV7-3 to TRBJ2-3; 7 nucleotides match TRBD2. Material: blood. The CDR3 spells CASSLRGLEADTQYF. The CDR3 coding sequence is TGTGCCAGCAGCTTACGCGGACTAGAGGCAGATACGCAGTATTTT. The full variable domain, completed using reference TRBV7-3 and TRBJ2-3, is GAGVSQTPSNKVTEKGKYVELRCDPISGHTALYWYRQSLGQGPEFLIYFQGTGAADDSGLPNDRFFAVRPEGSVSTLKIQRTERGDSAVYLCASSLRGLEADTQYFGPGTRLTVL.